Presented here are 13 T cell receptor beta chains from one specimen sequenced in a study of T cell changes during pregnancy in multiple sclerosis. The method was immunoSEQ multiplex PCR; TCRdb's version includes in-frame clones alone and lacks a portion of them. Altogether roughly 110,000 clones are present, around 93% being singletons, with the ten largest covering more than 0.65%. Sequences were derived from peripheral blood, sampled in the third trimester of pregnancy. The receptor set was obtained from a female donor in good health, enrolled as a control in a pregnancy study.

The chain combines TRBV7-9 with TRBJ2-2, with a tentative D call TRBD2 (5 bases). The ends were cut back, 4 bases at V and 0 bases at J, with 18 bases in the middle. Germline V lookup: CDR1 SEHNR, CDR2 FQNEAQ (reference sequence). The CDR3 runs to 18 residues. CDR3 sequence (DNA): TGTGCCAGCAGCTCTCCCCGTAGAGGGCAGACGAACACCGGGGAGCTGTTTTTT. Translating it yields CASSSPRRGQTNTGELFF.

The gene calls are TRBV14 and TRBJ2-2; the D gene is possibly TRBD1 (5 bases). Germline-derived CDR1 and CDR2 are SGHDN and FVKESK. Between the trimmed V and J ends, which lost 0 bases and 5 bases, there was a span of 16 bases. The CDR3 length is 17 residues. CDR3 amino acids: CASSQELGASRTGELFF. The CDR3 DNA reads TGTGCCAGCAGCCAAGAGCTAGGGGCGAGTCGTACCGGGGAGCTGTTTTTT.

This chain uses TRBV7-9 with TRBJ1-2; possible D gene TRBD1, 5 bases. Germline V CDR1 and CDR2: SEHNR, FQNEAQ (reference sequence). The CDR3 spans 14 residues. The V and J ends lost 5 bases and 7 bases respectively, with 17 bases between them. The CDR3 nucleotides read TGTGCCAGCAGCCGGACACCACCGCTGTCTGGCTACACCTTC. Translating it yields CASSRTPPLSGYTF.

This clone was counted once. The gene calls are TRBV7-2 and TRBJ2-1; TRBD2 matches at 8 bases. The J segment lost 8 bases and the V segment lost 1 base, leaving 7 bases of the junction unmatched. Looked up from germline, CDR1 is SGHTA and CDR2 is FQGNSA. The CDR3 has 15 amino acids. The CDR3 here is CASSLGRGGADEQFF. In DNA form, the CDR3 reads TGTGCCAGCAGCTTAGGTCGGGGGGGGGCCGATGAGCAGTTCTTC.

CDR3: CASSLAGKRGPSTDTQYF. CDR3 sequence (DNA): TGTGCCAGCAGCTTAGCAGGAAAAAGGGGCCCTAGCACAGATACGCAGTATTTT. The rearrangement links TRBV7-2 to TRBJ2-3, with a possible D match to TRBD1 (5 bases). This CDR3 is 18 amino acids long. Per the germline V gene, CDR1 is SGHTA and CDR2 is FQGNSA. Between the trimmed V and J ends, which lost 0 bases and 0 bases, there was a span of 16 bases. Drawing the rest from reference TRBV7-2 and TRBJ2-3, the complete variable domain is GAGVSQSPSNKVTEKGKDVELRCDPISGHTALYWYRQSLGQGLEFLIYFQGNSAPDKSGLPSDRFSAERTGGSVSTLTIQRTQQEDSAVYLCASSLAGKRGPSTDTQYFGPGTRLTVL.

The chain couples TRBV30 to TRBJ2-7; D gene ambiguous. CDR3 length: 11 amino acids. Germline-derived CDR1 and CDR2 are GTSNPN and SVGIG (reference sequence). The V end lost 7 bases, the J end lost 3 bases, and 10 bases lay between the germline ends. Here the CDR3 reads CAFATNYEQYF. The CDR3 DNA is TGTGCCTTTGCCACTAACTACGAGCAGTACTTC.

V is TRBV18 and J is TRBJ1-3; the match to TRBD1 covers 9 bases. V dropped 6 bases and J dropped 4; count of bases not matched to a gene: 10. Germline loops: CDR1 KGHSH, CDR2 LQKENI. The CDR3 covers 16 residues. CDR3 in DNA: TGTGCCAGCTCGCCCCCGAACAGGGGGCGGGGAAACACCATATATTTT. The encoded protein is CASSPPNRGRGNTIYF.

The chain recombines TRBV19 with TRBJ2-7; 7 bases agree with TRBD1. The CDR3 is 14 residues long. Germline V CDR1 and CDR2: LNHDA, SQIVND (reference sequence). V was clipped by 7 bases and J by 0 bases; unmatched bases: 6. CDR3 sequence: CASTRDSSSYEQYF. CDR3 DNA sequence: TGTGCCAGTACACGGGACAGTAGCTCCTACGAGCAGTACTTC.

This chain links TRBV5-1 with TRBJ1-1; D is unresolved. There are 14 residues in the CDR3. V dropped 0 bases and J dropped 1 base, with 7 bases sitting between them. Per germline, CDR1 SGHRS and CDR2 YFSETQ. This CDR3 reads CASSLVGENTEAFF. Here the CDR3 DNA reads TGCGCCAGCAGCTTGGTCGGTGAGAACACTGAAGCTTTCTTT. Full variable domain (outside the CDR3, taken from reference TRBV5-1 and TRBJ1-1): KAGVTQTPRYLIKTRGQQVTLSCSPISGHRSVSWYQQTPGQGLQFLFEYFSETQRNKGNFPGRFSGRQFSNSRSEMNVSTLELGDSALYLCASSLVGENTEAFFGQGTRLTVV.

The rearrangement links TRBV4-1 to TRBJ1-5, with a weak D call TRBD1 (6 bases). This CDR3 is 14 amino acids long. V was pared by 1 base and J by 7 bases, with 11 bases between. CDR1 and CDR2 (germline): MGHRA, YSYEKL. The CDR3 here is CASSQVTGIQPQHF. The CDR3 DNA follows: TGCGCCAGCAGCCAAGTGACAGGTATCCAGCCCCAGCATTTT.

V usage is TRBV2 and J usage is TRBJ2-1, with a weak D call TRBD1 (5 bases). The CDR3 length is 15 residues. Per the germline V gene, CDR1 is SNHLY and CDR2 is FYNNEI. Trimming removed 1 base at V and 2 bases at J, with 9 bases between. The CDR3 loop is CASSEGRTPYNEQFF. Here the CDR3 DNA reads TGTGCCAGCAGTGAAGGTAGGACACCCTACAATGAGCAGTTCTTC. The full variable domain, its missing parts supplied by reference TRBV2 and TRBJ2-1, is EPEVTQTPSHQVTQMGQEVILRCVPISNHLYFYWYRQILGQKVEFLVSFYNNEISEKSEIFDDQFSVERPDGSNFTLKIRSTKLEDSAMYFCASSEGRTPYNEQFFGPGTRLTVL.

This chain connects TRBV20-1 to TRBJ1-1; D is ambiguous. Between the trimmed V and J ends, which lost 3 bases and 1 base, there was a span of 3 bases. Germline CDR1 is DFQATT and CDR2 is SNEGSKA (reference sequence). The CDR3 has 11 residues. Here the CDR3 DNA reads TGCAGTGCTAGCGGGAACACTGAAGCTTTCTTT. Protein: CSASGNTEAFF.

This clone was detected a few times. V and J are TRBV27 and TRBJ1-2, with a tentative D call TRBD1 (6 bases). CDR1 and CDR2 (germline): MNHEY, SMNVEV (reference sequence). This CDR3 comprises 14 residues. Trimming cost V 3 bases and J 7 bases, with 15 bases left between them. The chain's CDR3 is CASSLTRGEAGYTF. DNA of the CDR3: TGTGCCAGCAGTTTGACCAGGGGAGAGGCTGGCTACACCTTC.